This TCR beta chain derives from a study of shared clonotypes between healthy human individuals. Sequencing was performed with immunoSEQ multiplex PCR; in TCRdb, only in-frame clones are kept and a portion is missing. In the table there are roughly 520,000 clones, roughly 95% of which are singletons. Germline assignment: CDR1 LGHNA and CDR2 YNFKEQ. Trimming removed 0 bases from V and 6 bases from J; junction bases left unmatched: 13. The CDR3 length is 17 residues. The receptor comes from a woman in her 30s in good health. This rearrangement joins TRBV4-2 to TRBJ1-2, with TRBD1 matching 7 bases. The sequenced sample was naive CD4+ T cells sorted from blood. This sample's subset: CD45RA+ positively selected. CDR3 coding DNA: TGTGCCAGCAGCCAAGAGGGTATATACAGGGGTCCGGATGGCTACACCTTC. The encoded protein is CASSQEGIYRGPDGYTF.